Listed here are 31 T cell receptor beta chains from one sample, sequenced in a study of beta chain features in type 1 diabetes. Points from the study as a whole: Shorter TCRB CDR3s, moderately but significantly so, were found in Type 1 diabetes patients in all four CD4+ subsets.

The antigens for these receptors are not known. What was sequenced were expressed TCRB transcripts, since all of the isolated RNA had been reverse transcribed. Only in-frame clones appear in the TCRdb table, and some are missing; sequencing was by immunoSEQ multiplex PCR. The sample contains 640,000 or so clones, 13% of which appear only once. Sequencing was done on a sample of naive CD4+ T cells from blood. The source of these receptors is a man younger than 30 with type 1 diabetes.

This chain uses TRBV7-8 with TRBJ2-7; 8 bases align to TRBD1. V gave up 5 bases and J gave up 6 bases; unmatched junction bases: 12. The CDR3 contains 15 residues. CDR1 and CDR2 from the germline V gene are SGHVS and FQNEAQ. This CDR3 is CASSPSTGVRSEQYF. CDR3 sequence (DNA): TGTGCCAGCAGCCCTTCGACAGGGGTTCGATCCGAGCAGTACTTC.

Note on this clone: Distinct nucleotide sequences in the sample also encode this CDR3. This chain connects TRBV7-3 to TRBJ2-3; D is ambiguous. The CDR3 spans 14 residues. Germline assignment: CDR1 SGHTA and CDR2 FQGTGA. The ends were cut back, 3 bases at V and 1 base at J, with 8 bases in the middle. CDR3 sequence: CASSLNGGTDTQYF. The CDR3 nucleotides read TGTGCCAGCAGCTTGAATGGCGGCACAGATACGCAGTATTTT.

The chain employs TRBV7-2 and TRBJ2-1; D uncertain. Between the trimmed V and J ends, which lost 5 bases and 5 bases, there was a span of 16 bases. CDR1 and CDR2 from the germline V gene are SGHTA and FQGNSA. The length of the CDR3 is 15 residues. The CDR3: CASSHRRGVNNEQFF. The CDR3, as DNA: TGTGCCAGCAGCCACCGACGCGGAGTAAACAATGAGCAGTTCTTC.

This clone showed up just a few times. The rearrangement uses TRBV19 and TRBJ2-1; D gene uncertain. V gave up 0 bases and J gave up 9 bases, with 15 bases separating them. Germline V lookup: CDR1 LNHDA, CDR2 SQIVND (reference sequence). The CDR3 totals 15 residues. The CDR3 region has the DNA TGTGCCAGTAGTATAGATTGGGTCGAATTCAGTGAGCAGTTCTTC. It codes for CASSIDWVEFSEQFF.

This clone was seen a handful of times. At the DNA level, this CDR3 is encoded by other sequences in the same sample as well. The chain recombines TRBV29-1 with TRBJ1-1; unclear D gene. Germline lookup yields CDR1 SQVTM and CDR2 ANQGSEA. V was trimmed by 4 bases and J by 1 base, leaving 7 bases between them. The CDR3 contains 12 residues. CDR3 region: CSVVGQNTEAFF. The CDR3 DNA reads TGCAGCGTTGTGGGTCAGAACACTGAAGCTTTCTTT.

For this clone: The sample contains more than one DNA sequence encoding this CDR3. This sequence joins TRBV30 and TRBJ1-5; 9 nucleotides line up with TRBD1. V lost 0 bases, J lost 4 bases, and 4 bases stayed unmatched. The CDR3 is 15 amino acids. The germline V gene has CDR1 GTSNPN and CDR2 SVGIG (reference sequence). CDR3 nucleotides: TGTGCCTGGAGTGTAGGTGGGACAGGGAATCAGCCCCAGCATTTT. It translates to CAWSVGGTGNQPQHF.

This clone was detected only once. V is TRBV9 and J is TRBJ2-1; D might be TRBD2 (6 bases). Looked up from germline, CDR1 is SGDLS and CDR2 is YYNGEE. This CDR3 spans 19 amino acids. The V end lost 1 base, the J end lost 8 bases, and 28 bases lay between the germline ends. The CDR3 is CASSVYSPLSAAGFDEQFF. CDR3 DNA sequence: TGTGCCAGCAGCGTATACTCCCCACTTAGCGCAGCGGGTTTCGATGAGCAGTTCTTC.

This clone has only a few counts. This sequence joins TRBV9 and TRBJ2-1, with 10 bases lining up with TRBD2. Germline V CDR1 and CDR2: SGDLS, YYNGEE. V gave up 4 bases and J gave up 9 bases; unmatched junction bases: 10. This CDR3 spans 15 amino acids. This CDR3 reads CASSRPSGGSGEQFF. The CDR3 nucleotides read TGTGCCAGCAGCAGGCCTAGCGGGGGTTCGGGTGAGCAGTTCTTC.

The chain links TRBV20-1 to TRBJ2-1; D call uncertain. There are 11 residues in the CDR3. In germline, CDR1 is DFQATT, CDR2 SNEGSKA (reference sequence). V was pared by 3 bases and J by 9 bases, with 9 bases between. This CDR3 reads CSASRRPEQFF. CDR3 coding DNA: TGCAGTGCTAGTCGACGGCCTGAGCAGTTCTTC.

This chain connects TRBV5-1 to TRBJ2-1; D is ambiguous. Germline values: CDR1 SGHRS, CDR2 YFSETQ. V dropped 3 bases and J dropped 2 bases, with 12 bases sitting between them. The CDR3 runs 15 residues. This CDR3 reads CASSSHDPAYNEQFF. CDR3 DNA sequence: TGCGCCAGCAGCTCCCATGACCCGGCCTACAATGAGCAGTTCTTC.

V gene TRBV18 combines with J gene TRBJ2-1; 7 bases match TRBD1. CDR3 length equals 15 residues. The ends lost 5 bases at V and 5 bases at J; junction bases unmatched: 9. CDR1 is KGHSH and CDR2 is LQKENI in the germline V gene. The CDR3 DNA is TGTGCCAGCTCAGCCGACAGGGCCCCCGACAATGAGCAGTTCTTC. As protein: CASSADRAPDNEQFF.

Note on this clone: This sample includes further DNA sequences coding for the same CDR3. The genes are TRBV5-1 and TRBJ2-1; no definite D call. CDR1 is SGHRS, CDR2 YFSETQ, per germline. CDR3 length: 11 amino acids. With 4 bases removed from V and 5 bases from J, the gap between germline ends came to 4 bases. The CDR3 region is CASSLDNEQFF. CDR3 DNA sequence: TGCGCCAGCAGCCTAGACAATGAGCAGTTCTTC. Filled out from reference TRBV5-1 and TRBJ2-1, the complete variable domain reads KAGVTQTPRYLIKTRGQQVTLSCSPISGHRSVSWYQQTPGQGLQFLFEYFSETQRNKGNFPGRFSGRQFSNSRSEMNVSTLELGDSALYLCASSLDNEQFFGPGTRLTVL.

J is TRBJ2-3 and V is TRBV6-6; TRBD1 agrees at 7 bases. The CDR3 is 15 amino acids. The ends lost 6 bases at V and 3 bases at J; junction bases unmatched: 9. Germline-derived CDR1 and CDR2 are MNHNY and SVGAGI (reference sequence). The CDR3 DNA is TGTGCCAGCAGACTTGACAGGGAGAGGACAGATACGCAGTATTTT. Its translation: CASRLDRERTDTQYF.

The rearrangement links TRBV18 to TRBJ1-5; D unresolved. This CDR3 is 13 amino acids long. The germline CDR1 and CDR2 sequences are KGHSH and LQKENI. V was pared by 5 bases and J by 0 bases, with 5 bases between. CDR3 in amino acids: CASSVYSNQPQHF. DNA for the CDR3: TGTGCCAGCTCAGTCTATAGCAATCAGCCCCAGCATTTT.

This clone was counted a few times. The CDR3 DNA reads TGTGCCAGCAGTACGGACAGGATTGCCTACGAGCAGTACTTC. Amino acid sequence: CASSTDRIAYEQYF. The chain has TRBV27 and TRBJ2-7; 7 bases fit TRBD1. The germline V gene encodes CDR1 MNHEY and CDR2 SMNVEV (reference sequence). The V and J ends lost 5 bases and 2 bases, in that order; junction bases with no gene match: 6. CDR3 size: 14 residues.

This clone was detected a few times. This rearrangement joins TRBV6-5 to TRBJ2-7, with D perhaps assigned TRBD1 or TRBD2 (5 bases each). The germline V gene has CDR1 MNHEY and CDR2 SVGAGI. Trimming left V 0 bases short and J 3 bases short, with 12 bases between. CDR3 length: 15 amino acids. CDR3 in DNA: TGTGCCAGCAGTTACTCGACCGGGGCAAGCTACGAGCAGTACTTC. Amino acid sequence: CASSYSTGASYEQYF.

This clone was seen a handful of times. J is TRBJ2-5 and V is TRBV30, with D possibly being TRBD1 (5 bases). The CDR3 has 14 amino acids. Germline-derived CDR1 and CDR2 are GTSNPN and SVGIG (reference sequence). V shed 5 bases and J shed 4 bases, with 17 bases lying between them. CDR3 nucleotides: TGTGCCTGGCGAAGCGCAGGGTTCTCAGAGACCCAGTACTTC. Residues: CAWRSAGFSETQYF.

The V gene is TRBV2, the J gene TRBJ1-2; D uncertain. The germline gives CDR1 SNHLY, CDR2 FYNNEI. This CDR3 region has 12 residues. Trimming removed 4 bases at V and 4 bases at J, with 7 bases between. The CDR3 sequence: CASSGETYGYTF. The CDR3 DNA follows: TGTGCCAGCAGTGGAGAAACCTATGGCTACACCTTC.

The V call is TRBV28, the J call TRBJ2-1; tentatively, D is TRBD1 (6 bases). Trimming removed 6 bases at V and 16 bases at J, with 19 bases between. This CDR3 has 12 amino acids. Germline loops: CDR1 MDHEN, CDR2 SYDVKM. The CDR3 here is CASSPTGRTRFF. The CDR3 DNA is TGTGCCAGCAGCCCGACAGGCAGGACACGCTTCTTC.

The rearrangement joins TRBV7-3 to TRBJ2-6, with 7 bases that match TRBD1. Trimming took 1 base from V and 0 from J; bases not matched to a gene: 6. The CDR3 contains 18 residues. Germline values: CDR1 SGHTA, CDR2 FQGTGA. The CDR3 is CASSLMGQLISGANVLTF. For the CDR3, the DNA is TGTGCCAGCAGCTTAATGGGACAGTTAATCTCTGGGGCCAACGTCCTGACTTTC.

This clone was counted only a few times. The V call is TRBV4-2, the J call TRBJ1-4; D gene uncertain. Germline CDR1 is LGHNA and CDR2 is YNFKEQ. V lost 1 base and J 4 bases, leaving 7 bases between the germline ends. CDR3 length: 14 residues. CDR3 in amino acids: CASSQVSGNEKLFF. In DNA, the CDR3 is TGTGCCAGCAGCCAAGTCTCGGGTAATGAAAAACTGTTTTTT.

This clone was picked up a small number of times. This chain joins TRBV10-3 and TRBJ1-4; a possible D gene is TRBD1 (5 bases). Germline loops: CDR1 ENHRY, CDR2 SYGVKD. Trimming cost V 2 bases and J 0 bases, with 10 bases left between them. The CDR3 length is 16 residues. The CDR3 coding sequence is TGTGCCATCAGTGAGGGCGGGGGAACAACTAATGAAAAACTGTTTTTT. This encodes CAISEGGGTTNEKLFF.

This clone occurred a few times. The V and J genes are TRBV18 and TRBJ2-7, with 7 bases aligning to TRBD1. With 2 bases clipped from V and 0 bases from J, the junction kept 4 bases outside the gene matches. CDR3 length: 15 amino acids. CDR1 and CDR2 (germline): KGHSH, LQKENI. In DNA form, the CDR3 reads TGTGCCAGCTCACCAACCACAGGGGACTCCTACGAGCAGTACTTC. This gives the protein CASSPTTGDSYEQYF.

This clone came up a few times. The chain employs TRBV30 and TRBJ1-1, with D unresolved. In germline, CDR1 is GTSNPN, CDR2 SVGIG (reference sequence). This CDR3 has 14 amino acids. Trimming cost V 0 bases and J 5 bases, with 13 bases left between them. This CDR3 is CAWSVMASRTEAFF. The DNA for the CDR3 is TGTGCCTGGAGTGTCATGGCGTCACGAACTGAAGCTTTCTTT.

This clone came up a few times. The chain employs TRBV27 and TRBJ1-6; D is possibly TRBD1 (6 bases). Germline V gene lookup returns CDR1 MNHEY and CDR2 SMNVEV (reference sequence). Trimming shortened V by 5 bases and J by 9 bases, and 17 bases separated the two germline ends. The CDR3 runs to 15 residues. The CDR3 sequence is CASSPGGRVGSPLHF. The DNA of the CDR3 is TGTGCCAGCAGTCCCGGGGGCAGGGTGGGTTCACCCCTCCACTTT.

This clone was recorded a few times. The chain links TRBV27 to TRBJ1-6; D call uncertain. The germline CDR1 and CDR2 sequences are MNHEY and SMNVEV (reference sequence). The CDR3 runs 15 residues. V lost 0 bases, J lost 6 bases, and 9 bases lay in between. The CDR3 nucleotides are TGTGCCAGCAGTTTATCAACCCCTCGTAATTCACCCCTCCACTTT. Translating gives CASSLSTPRNSPLHF.

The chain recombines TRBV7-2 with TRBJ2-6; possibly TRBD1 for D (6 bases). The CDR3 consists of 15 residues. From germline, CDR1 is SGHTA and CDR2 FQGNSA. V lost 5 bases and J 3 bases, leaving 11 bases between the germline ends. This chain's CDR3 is CASSGRGLGANVLTF. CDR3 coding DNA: TGTGCCAGCAGCGGCAGGGGCCTTGGGGCCAACGTCCTGACTTTC.

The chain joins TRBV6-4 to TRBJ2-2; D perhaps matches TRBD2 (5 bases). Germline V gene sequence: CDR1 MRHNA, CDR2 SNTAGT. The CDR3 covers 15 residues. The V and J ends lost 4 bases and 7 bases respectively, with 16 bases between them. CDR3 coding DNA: TGTGCCAGCAGTGCTACTGGCGGGTCTATCGGGGAGCTGTTTTTT. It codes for CASSATGGSIGELFF.

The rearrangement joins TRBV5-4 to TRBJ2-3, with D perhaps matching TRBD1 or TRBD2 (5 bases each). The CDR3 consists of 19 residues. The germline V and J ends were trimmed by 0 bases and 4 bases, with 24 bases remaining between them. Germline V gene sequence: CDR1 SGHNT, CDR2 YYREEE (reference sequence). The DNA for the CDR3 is TGTGCCAGCAGCTTGGGCCCCTTTGGGGCGAAGGGGAGCGCAGATACGCAGTATTTT. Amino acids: CASSLGPFGAKGSADTQYF. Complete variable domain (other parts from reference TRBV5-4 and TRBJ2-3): ETGVTQSPTHLIKTRGQQVTLRCSSQSGHNTVSWYQQALGQGPQFIFQYYREEENGRGNFPPRFSGLQFPNYSSELNVNALELDDSALYLCASSLGPFGAKGSADTQYFGPGTRLTVL.

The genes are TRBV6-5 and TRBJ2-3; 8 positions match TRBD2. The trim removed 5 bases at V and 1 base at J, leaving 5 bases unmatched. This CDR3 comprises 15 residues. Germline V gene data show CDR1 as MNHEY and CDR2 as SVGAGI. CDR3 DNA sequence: TGTGCCAGCAGTCCACGGGGGGGCGGCACAGATACGCAGTATTTT. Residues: CASSPRGGGTDTQYF.

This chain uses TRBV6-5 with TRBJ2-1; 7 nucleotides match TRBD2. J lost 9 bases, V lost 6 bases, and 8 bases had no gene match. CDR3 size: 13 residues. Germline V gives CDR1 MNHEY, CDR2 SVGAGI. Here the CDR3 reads CASRYEGRGEQFF. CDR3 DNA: TGTGCCAGCAGATACGAGGGGAGGGGTGAGCAGTTCTTC.